This TCR beta chain was captured in a study of T cells in Graves' hyperthyroidism and ophthalmopathy. About the study: Peripheral blood samples were taken at initial diagnosis, prior to any treatment.

Trimming cost V 0 bases and J 4 bases; bases outside gene matches: 9. Germline CDR1 LGHNA, CDR2 YNFKEQ. CDR3 length: 17 amino acids. TCR beta CDR3 regions were amplified from RNA. The study used the HTBI primer set for a first-round RT-PCR of the TCR CDR3. Using its own MiXCR run on the multiplex PCR reads, TCRdb lists one record per CDR3 protein. The sample yields hundreds of thousands of distinct CDR3 sequences, 38% seen once. Sequenced input: blood. The V call is TRBV4-2, the J call TRBJ1-5, with 7 bases matching TRBD1. The receptor comes from a man aged 18 to 30 with Graves' hyperthyroidism. Here the CDR3 reads CASSQDLQGEGNQPQHF. The CDR3, as DNA: TGTGCCAGCAGCCAAGATCTCCAGGGGGAAGGAAATCAGCCCCAGCATTTT.